This T cell receptor beta chain derives from a study of Ad26.COV2.S vaccination and SARS-CoV-2 variants. Study conclusions and caveats: Vaccine and placebo recipients had similar non-spike TCR breadth. From the TCR breadth and depth analyses, total T cell responses may have been underestimated. Spike-specific TCR breadth in vaccine recipients exceeded that seen in placebo recipients.

The data were produced by immunoSEQ multiplex PCR, yet TCRdb's version contains in-frame clones alone and is incomplete. The table records around 420,000 clones, around 89% of them present only once. Per the germline V gene, CDR1 is SNHLY and CDR2 is FYNNEI. V was shortened by 4 bases and J by 3 bases, with 13 bases between the two germline ends. This CDR3 has 15 amino acids. Indicated treatment: roughly 18 received Ad26.COV2.S at low or high dose, single or two shots; several received placebo; per-sample allocation not given. All samples were drawn on day 63, counting from the first vaccine or placebo injection. The vaccine antigen was prefusion-stabilized Wuhan SARS-CoV-2 spike. For this clone: Its antigen is still unknown.

This chain joins TRBV2 and TRBJ1-5; the D gene is possibly TRBD1 (5 bases). The sample was peripheral blood, taken in a trial of Ad26.COV2.S vaccine versus placebo. The receptor's source is a person aged 18-60 years who received the Ad26.COV2.S COVID-19 vaccine or a placebo. This chain's CDR3 is CASSGFLGPNQPQHF. The CDR3 nucleotides are TGTGCCAGCAGTGGCTTCTTGGGGCCCAATCAGCCCCAGCATTTT.